A selection of T cell receptor beta chains follows, all from one sample in a study of T cell responses to AZD1222 COVID-19 vaccine. Profiled with immunoSEQ multiplex PCR; TCRdb holds only in-frame clones, not every one. Of 150,000 to 190,000 clones detected, around nine tenths appear once; the ten largest clones hold 5.5% to 8.5%. The input for sequencing was peripheral blood, taken after recovery from COVID-19. These receptors were obtained from an adult who had recovered from COVID-19. Both conserved end residues are part of each CDR3. The D gene is left open where the match is weak. Clone size is stated in some rows and not others, as once, few, many or a class when expanded.

length	size	V	J	D	DNA	CDR3
13	.	TRBV29-1	TRBJ1-4	TRBD1	TGCAGCGTTGTTAAGGGACAGGCTGAAAAACTGTTTTTT	CSVVKGQAEKLFF
12	.	TRBV7-2	TRBJ2-7	TRBD1	TGTGCCAGCAGTTCACAGGGGAACGAGCAGTACTTC	CASSSQGNEQYF
17	.	TRBV5-1	TRBJ2-2	.	TGCGCCAGCAGCTTGGTTCTACGCCTCGAGGAGGGCGGGGAGCTGTTTTTT	CASSLVLRLEEGGELFF
14	once	TRBV9	TRBJ2-5	.	TGTGCCAGCAGCGTAGACTTGTCTAAGGAGACCCAGTACTTC	CASSVDLSKETQYF
17	.	TRBV4-3	TRBJ2-3	TRBD2	TGCGCCAGCAGCCAAGGGACTAGCCTCGGGCCCACAGATACGCAGTATTTT	CASSQGTSLGPTDTQYF
14	.	TRBV9	TRBJ2-1	TRBD1	TGTGCCAGCAGCACCCACAGGGGGCGGAATGAGCAGTTCTTC	CASSTHRGRNEQFF
15	once	TRBV9	TRBJ1-5	.	TGTGCCAGCAGCGTAGATCCTGTTAGCAATCAGCCCCAGCATTTT	CASSVDPVSNQPQHF
15	.	TRBV3-1/TRBV3-2	TRBJ1-4	TRBD1	TGTGCCAGCAGCCAGTTTCAGGGGGCTGAGGAAAAACTGTTTTTT	CASSQFQGAEEKLFF
15	.	TRBV5-1	TRBJ2-3	.	TGCGCCAGCAGCTTGAGTGACCCTGGGACAGATACGCAGTATTTT	CASSLSDPGTDTQYF
14	.	TRBV7-9	TRBJ1-6	.	TGTGCCAGCAGCTCGACGGGCTCTAATTCACCCCTCCACTTT	CASSSTGSNSPLHF